This TCR beta chain was observed in a study of blood T cell repertoires in COVID-19. CDR3 length: 11 amino acids. Germline V gene sequence: CDR1 DFQATT, CDR2 SNEGSKA (reference sequence). Trimming removed 3 bases at V and 4 bases at J, with 7 bases between. This clone has more than one count but fewer than ten. The table came from immunoSEQ multiplex PCR; TCRdb's copy has only in-frame clones and leaves some out. The sample yields under 300,000 clones, around 90% seen once. V and J are TRBV20-1 and TRBJ2-7; D is unresolved. Sequencing was performed on PBMCs or T cells enriched from blood (not recorded which). The TCR sequence derives from a woman aged 18-30 years who had recovered from COVID-19. CDR3 sequence (DNA): TGCAGTGCTAGTCTGACTTACGAGCAGTACTTC. It codes for CSASLTYEQYF.